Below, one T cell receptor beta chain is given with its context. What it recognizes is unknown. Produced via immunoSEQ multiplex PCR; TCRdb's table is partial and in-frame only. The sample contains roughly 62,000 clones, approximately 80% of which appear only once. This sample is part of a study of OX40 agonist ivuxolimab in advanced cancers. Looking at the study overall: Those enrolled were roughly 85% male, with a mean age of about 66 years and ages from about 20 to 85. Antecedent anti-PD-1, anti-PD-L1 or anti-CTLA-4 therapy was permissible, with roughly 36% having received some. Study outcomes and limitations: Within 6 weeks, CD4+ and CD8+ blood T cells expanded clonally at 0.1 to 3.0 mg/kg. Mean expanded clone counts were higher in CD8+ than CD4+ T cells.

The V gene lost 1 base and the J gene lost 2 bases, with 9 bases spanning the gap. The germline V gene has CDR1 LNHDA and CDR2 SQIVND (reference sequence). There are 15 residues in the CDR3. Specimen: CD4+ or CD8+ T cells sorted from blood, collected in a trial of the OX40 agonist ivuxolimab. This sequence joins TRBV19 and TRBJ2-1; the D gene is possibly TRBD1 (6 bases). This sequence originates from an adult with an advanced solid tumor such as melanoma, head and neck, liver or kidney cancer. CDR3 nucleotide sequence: TGTGCCAGTAGTATAGGAGACAGGACCTACAATGAGCAGTTCTTC. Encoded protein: CASSIGDRTYNEQFF.